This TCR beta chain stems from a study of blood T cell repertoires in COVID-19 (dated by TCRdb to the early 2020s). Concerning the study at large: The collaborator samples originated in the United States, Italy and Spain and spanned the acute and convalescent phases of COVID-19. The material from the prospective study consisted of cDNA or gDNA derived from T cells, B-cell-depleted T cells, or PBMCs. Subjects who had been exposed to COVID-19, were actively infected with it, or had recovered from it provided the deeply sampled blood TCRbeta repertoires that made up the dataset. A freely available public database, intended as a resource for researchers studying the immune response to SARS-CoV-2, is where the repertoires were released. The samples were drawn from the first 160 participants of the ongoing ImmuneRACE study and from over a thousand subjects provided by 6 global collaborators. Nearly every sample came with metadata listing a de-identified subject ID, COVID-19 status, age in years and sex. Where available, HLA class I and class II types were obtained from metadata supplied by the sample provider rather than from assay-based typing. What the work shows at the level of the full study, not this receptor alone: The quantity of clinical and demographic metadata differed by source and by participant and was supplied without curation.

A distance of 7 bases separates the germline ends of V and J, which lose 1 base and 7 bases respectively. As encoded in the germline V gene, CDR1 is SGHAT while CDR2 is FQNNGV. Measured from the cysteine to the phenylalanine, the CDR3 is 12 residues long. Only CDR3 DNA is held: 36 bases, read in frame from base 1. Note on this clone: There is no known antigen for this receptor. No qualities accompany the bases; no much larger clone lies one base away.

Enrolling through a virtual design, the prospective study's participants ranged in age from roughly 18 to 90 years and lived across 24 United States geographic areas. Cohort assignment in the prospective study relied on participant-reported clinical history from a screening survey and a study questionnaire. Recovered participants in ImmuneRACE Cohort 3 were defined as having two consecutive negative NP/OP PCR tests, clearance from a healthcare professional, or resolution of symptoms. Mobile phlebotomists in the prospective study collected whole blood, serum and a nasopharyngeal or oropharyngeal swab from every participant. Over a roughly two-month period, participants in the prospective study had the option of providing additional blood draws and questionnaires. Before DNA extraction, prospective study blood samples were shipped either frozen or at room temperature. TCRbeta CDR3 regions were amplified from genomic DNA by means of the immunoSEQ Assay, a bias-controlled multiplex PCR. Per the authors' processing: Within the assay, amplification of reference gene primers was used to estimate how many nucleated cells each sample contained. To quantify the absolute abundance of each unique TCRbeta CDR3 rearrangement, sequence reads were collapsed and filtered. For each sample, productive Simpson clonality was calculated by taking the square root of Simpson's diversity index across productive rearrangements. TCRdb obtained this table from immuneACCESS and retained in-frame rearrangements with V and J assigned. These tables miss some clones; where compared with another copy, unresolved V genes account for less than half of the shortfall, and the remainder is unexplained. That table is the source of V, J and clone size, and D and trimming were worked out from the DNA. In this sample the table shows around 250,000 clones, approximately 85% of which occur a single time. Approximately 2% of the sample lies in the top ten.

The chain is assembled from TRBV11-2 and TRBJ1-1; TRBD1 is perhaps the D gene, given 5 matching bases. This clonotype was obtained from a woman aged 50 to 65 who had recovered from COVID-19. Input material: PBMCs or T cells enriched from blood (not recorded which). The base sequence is TGTGCCAGCAGCTTAGGGGGGGGTGAAGCTTTCTTT. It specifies CASSLGGGEAFF. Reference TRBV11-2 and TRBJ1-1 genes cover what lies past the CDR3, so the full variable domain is EAGVAQSPRYKIIEKRQSVAFWCNPISGHATLYWYQQILGQGPKLLIQFQNNGVVDDSQLPKDRFSAERLKGVDSTLKIQPAKLEDSAVYLCASSLGGGEAFFGQGTRLTVV.